This T cell receptor beta chain was profiled in a study of T cells expressing NK-cell markers. General study findings and limits: Dominant NKG2C+ clonotype frequencies of roughly 1.0-7.0% of CD8+ T cells were measured in roughly 6 donors. These same clonotypes (in a few donors) also led the CD3+CD56-NKG2C+ fraction.

To note about this clonotype: The antigen remains undetermined.

With the 5' RACE reads reprocessed, TCRdb shows one record per CDR3 protein and no DNA. Here the sample table reports a few hundred thousand distinct CDR3 sequences. The germline V gene has CDR1 KGHDR and CDR2 SFDVKD. The CDR3 extends over 16 amino acids. The specimen was blood T cells: a sorted CD56 or NKG2C T cell subset, CD4+ or CD8+ T cells, or bulk PBMC T cells (not recorded which). The origin of this receptor is a man between 18 and 29 years old in good health. V is TRBV24-1 and J is TRBJ2-1; TCRdb lists TRBD2, though no DNA is available to test this call. The CDR3 loop reads CATSDHRAQGWNEQFF.